This T cell receptor beta chain stems from a study of shared T cell receptors in the human thymus. The data were produced by immunoSEQ multiplex PCR, yet TCRdb's version contains in-frame clones alone and is incomplete. The sample lists some 700,000 clones, roughly 88% occurring once. Germline CDR1 reads SGHRS; CDR2 reads YFSETQ. The CDR3 runs 14 residues. The trim removed 0 bases at V and 8 bases at J, leaving 7 bases unmatched. These data were also reused for a study on human thymus T cells. This second report adds: Each of the donors was a healthy Finnish infant who was undergoing open corrective cardiac surgery for congenital heart defects. Repertoires sampled from thymus and blood appeared biased in V and J gene usage.

The sequenced sample was thymocytes. The chain is built from TRBV5-1 and TRBJ1-2; 7 bases map to TRBD1. This TCR came from a boy under two years old with a congenital heart defect. CDR3 DNA: TGCGCCAGCAGCTTGGATGGAGGGGGCGGCGGCTACACCTTC. Amino acids: CASSLDGGGGGYTF. The full variable domain, rest sourced from reference TRBV5-1 and TRBJ1-2, is KAGVTQTPRYLIKTRGQQVTLSCSPISGHRSVSWYQQTPGQGLQFLFEYFSETQRNKGNFPGRFSGRQFSNSRSEMNVSTLELGDSALYLCASSLDGGGGGYTFGSGTRLTVV.